These 22 T cell receptor beta chains were all obtained from the same sample, sequenced in a study of blood T cell repertoires in COVID-19. TCRdb keeps only in-frame clones here, not all; method: immunoSEQ multiplex PCR. The data show under 200,000 clones, more than 75% seen once. Material: peripheral blood. Every receptor here comes from a middle-aged woman with COVID-19, enrolled during active disease.

The chain joins TRBV12-3 or TRBV12-4 to TRBJ2-7; tentatively, D is TRBD1 (6 bases). V was clipped by 7 bases and J by 3 bases, with 13 bases between them. CDR3 length: 13 residues. The CDR3 DNA is TGTGCCAGCAACCCAGGGGCCGGCTACGAGCAGTACTTC. Translation gives CASNPGAGYEQYF.

The CDR3 DNA reads TGTGCCAGCAGCTTCTCAGGGGGCAACGAGCAGTTCTTC. Its translation is CASSFSGGNEQFF. The chain combines TRBV7-6 with TRBJ2-1; 8 bases are a match to TRBD1. CDR1 and CDR2 (germline): SGHVS, FNYEAQ. The V and J ends lost 3 bases and 10 bases, in that order; junction bases with no gene match: 5. This CDR3 contains 13 residues.

The CDR3 loop reads CASSLWGEDYGYTF. The CDR3 DNA sequence: TGTGCCAGCAGTCTCTGGGGGGAGGACTATGGCTACACCTTC. The chain employs TRBV27 and TRBJ1-2; the D gene is possibly TRBD1 (5 bases). This CDR3 spans 14 amino acids. Trimming removed 5 bases from V and 3 bases from J, with 13 bases in between. Germline CDR1 MNHEY, CDR2 SMNVEV (reference sequence).

This chain links TRBV5-1 with TRBJ1-2, with 10 bases fitting TRBD1. J was trimmed by 2 bases and V by 4 bases; bases with no gene match: 5. Germline-derived CDR1 and CDR2 are SGHRS and YFSETQ. This CDR3 is 15 amino acids long. The CDR3 is CASSTGGQGNYGYTF. Written as DNA, the CDR3 is TGCGCCAGCAGCACCGGGGGACAGGGGAACTATGGCTACACCTTC.

The chain combines TRBV21-1 with TRBJ1-2. TRBV21-1 is a documented pseudogene. The CDR3 runs 18 residues. CDR3 bases: TGTGCCAGCAGCCTAAAGGGCTATGGGAGAAGGGTCAACTATGGCTACACTTTC. As protein: CASSLKGYGRRVNYGYTF.

Only a few counts were recorded for this clone. The chain links TRBV4-1 to TRBJ1-2; 9 nucleotides match TRBD1. This CDR3 is 16 amino acids long. Germline V gene sequence: CDR1 MGHRA, CDR2 YSYEKL. V lost 4 bases and J lost 0; bases outside the gene matches: 6. CDR3 coding DNA: TGCGCCAGCAGCCCCGGACAGGGGAGAACTAACTATGGCTACACCTTC. This encodes CASSPGQGRTNYGYTF.

A note on this clone: The same CDR3 can be traced to other DNA sequences in this sample. The chain combines TRBV27 with TRBJ2-6, with a possible D match to TRBD1 (6 bases). V lost 6 bases, J lost 2 bases, and 8 bases lay in between. The CDR3 runs 14 residues. The germline V gene has CDR1 MNHEY and CDR2 SMNVEV (reference sequence). CDR3 amino acids: CASRTGTGANVLTF. As DNA, the CDR3 is TGTGCCAGCAGGACAGGAACTGGGGCCAACGTCCTGACTTTC.

The chain combines TRBV6-4 with TRBJ1-5, with 9 nucleotides matching TRBD1. The germline CDR1 and CDR2 sequences are MRHNA and SNTAGT. The CDR3 extends over 14 amino acids. V was pared by 8 bases and J by 7 bases, with 9 bases of the junction left unmatched. The CDR3 nucleotides are TGTGCCAGCGCGGCCGGGACAGGGAAACAGCCCCAGCATTTT. Translation: CASAAGTGKQPQHF.

The chain combines TRBV30 with TRBJ1-5; 8 bases are shared with TRBD1. Trimming cost V 6 bases and J 2 bases; bases outside gene matches: 3. The germline V gene encodes CDR1 GTSNPN and CDR2 SVGIG (reference sequence). The CDR3 has 13 amino acids. CDR3: CACTGGGNQPQHF. The CDR3 nucleotides read TGTGCCTGTACAGGGGGAGGCAATCAGCCCCAGCATTTT.

The rearrangement uses TRBV9 and TRBJ2-5, with 8 nucleotides matching TRBD2. Germline lookup yields CDR1 SGDLS and CDR2 YYNGEE. The V gene end was trimmed by 4 bases and the J gene end by 4 bases; junction bases not matched to a gene: 18. The length of the CDR3 is 18 residues. CDR3 coding DNA: TGTGCCAGCAGCCCGGGGGGGGTCACGGGACTAGACGGAGAGACCCAGTACTTC. Translation gives CASSPGGVTGLDGETQYF. The entire variable domain, with the rest obtained from reference TRBV9 and TRBJ2-5, is as follows: DSGVTQTPKHLITATGQRVTLRCSPRSGDLSVYWYQQSLDQGLQFLIQYYNGEERAKGNILERFSAQQFPDLHSELNLSSLELGDSALYFCASSPGGVTGLDGETQYFGPGTRLLVL.

The V gene is TRBV6-5, the J gene TRBJ2-1, with 8 positions matching TRBD1. This CDR3 has 15 amino acids. CDR1 MNHEY and CDR2 SVGAGI come from the germline V gene. The trim removed 8 bases at V and 4 bases at J, leaving 10 bases unmatched. Here the CDR3 reads CASGSQGAPYNEQFF. The CDR3 nucleotides read TGTGCCAGCGGTTCCCAGGGGGCCCCTTACAATGAGCAGTTCTTC.

This clone was counted between two and nine times. The V and J genes are TRBV27 and TRBJ2-5, with TRBD1 as a possible D gene (5 bases). The CDR3 consists of 14 residues. Trimming cost V 5 bases and J 5 bases, with 15 bases left between them. Per germline, CDR1 MNHEY and CDR2 SMNVEV (reference sequence). The CDR3 nucleotides read TGTGCCAGCAGTCCCAGGGCGTTGGCGGAGACCCAGTACTTC. Amino acid sequence: CASSPRALAETQYF.

This chain uses TRBV5-4 with TRBJ2-7, with TRBD1 identical over 7 bases. Germline CDR1 SGHNT, CDR2 YYREEE (reference sequence). The CDR3 is 14 amino acids. Trimming at V came to 4 bases and at J to 0 bases, leaving 4 bases not matched to a gene. The CDR3 DNA reads TGTGCCAGCAGCCAACGGGACAGCTCCTACGAGCAGTACTTC. Encoded protein: CASSQRDSSYEQYF. Looking up the rest from reference TRBV5-4 and TRBJ2-7 gives the full variable domain: ETGVTQSPTHLIKTRGQQVTLRCSSQSGHNTVSWYQQALGQGPQFIFQYYREEENGRGNFPPRFSGLQFPNYSSELNVNALELDDSALYLCASSQRDSSYEQYFGPGTRLTVT.

The chain recombines TRBV5-1 with TRBJ2-2, with TRBD1 matching over 10 bases. Germline V gene data show CDR1 as SGHRS and CDR2 as YFSETQ. V shed 4 bases and J 1 base; nucleotides not matched to a gene: 1. CDR3 size: 15 residues. The CDR3 region is CASSRDRGNTGELFF. The CDR3 DNA is TGCGCCAGCAGCCGGGACAGGGGGAACACCGGGGAGCTGTTTTTT.

This clone was seen ten or more times. The chain joins TRBV10-3 to TRBJ2-7, with TRBD1 matching over 12 bases. There are 14 residues in the CDR3. Per germline, CDR1 ENHRY and CDR2 SYGVKD. J was trimmed by 3 bases and V by 6 bases; bases with no gene match: 3. CDR3 sequence reads: CAIRGTGGGYEQYF. CDR3 coding DNA: TGTGCCATCAGGGGGACAGGGGGCGGCTACGAGCAGTACTTC.

This clone was counted between two and nine times. This chain links TRBV10-1 with TRBJ1-1, with D unresolved. This CDR3 contains 13 residues. Germline V gene data show CDR1 as WNHNN and CDR2 as SYGVQD (reference sequence). V lost 3 bases, J lost 0 bases, and 5 bases lay in between. The CDR3 coding sequence is TGCGCCAGCAGTGACAACTTGAACACTGAAGCTTTCTTT. As protein: CASSDNLNTEAFF.

The rearrangement uses TRBV4-3 and TRBJ1-2, with D maybe TRBD1 (5 bases). This CDR3 comprises 14 residues. The V end lost 0 bases, the J end lost 4 bases, and 9 bases lay between the germline ends. In germline, CDR1 is LGHNA, CDR2 YSLEER. This CDR3 is CASSQEGQIYGYTF. Here the CDR3 DNA reads TGCGCCAGCAGCCAAGAGGGGCAGATCTATGGCTACACCTTC.

The chain recombines TRBV11-1 with TRBJ2-7, with a weak D call TRBD1 (6 bases). Trimming shortened V by 6 bases and J by 1 base, and 10 bases separated the two germline ends. Germline assignment: CDR1 SGHAT and CDR2 FQDESV (reference sequence). The CDR3 runs 13 residues. Here the CDR3 reads CASRLGQSYEQYF. The CDR3 nucleotides are TGTGCCAGCAGACTAGGACAGTCCTACGAGCAGTACTTC.

The chain joins TRBV2 to TRBJ2-7; the match to TRBD2 covers 8 bases. The length of the CDR3 is 15 residues. Germline V lookup: CDR1 SNHLY, CDR2 FYNNEI. Germline trimming cut 4 bases from V and 1 base from J; bases unmatched to any gene: 6. CDR3 sequence: CASSGQRERSYEQYF. CDR3 DNA sequence: TGTGCCAGCAGTGGACAGCGGGAGCGGTCCTACGAGCAGTACTTC.

This clone has more than one count but fewer than ten. J is TRBJ1-5 and V is TRBV6-5; possibly TRBD1 for D (5 bases). V shed 0 bases and J shed 6 bases, with 9 bases lying between them. Germline V gives CDR1 MNHEY, CDR2 SVGAGI. CDR3 length: 14 amino acids. The CDR3 is CASSYSAGPQPQHF. CDR3 DNA: TGTGCCAGCAGTTACTCGGCAGGGCCTCAGCCCCAGCATTTT.

The gene calls are TRBV6-4 and TRBJ1-2; 9 bases are shared with TRBD1. The germline V gene has CDR1 MRHNA and CDR2 SNTAGT. With 6 bases clipped from V and 10 bases from J, the junction kept 12 bases outside the gene matches. The CDR3 has 14 residues. The CDR3 protein is CASSATGTGPFYTF. The CDR3 nucleotides read TGTGCCAGCAGCGCAACCGGGACAGGGCCTTTCTACACCTTC.

This clone turned up a few times. V is TRBV7-2 and J is TRBJ1-5, with no clear D. The CDR3 has 13 residues. The V and J ends lost 3 bases and 5 bases respectively, with 8 bases between them. Germline CDR1 and CDR2: SGHTA and FQGNSA. The CDR3 protein is CASSLQHDQPQHF. CDR3 nucleotide sequence: TGTGCCAGCAGCTTGCAACACGATCAGCCCCAGCATTTT.